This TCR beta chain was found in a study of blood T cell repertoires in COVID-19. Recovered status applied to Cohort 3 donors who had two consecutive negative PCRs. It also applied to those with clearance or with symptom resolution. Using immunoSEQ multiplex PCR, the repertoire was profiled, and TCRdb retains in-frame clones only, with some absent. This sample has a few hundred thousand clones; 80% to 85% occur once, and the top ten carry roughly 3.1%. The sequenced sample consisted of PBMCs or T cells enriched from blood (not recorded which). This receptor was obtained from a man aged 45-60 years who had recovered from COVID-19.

CDR3 residues: CATSETLDRECTDTQYF. For the CDR3, the DNA is TGTGCCACCAGTGAAACTTTGGACAGGGAGTGCACAGATACGCAGTATTTT. The chain combines TRBV24-1 with TRBJ2-3; TRBD1 matches at 8 bases. CDR3 size: 17 residues. Trimming at V came to 4 bases and at J to 1 base, leaving 9 bases not matched to a gene. Germline CDR1 is KGHDR and CDR2 is SFDVKD.